The entry that follows covers one T cell receptor (beta chain) sequence. The sample comes from a study of blood T cell repertoires in COVID-19. Clones were sequenced by immunoSEQ multiplex PCR, and TCRdb holds only the in-frame ones, with some missing. Seen here are about 250,000 clones, over 70% observed once, and the top ten hold 3% to 3.5%. Germline CDR1 MNHEY, CDR2 SVGAGI. The CDR3 runs to 15 residues. V lost 2 bases and J 5 bases, leaving 15 bases between the germline ends. The chain is built from TRBV6-5 and TRBJ1-1; unclear D gene. The sample taken for sequencing was PBMCs or T cells enriched from blood (not recorded which). This TCR came from a woman aged 40 to 50 who had been exposed to COVID-19. CDR3: CASSYRAAGWTEAFF. Written as DNA, the CDR3 is TGTGCCAGCAGTTACCGGGCGGCGGGCTGGACTGAAGCTTTCTTT.